The 23 T cell receptor beta chains presented below share a single source sample, sequenced in a study of blood T cell repertoires in COVID-19. Clones were read by immunoSEQ multiplex PCR, and TCRdb kept only the in-frame ones, dropping some. This sample has some 100,000 clones, with about three quarters found just once. Specimen: peripheral blood. The receptors come from a human donor in a cohort sampled during active or convalescent COVID-19.

The chain combines TRBV15 with TRBJ2-6; 8 bases fit TRBD1. The CDR3 runs 17 residues. CDR1 and CDR2 (germline): LNHNV, YYDKDF (reference sequence). V lost 6 bases to trimming and J lost 2 bases; unmatched junction nucleotides: 9. CDR3 sequence reads: CATSYLGRGPGANVLTF. For the CDR3, the DNA is TGTGCCACCAGTTATCTAGGCAGGGGGCCTGGGGCCAACGTCCTGACTTTC.

This clone was found a few times. This sequence joins TRBV4-1 and TRBJ1-5; D remains ambiguous. This CDR3 has 15 amino acids. The germline V and J ends were trimmed by 7 bases and 4 bases, with 17 bases remaining between them. Per the germline V gene, CDR1 is MGHRA and CDR2 is YSYEKL. The CDR3 region is CASTIRFTGNQPQHF. The CDR3 nucleotides read TGCGCCAGCACTATTAGGTTTACGGGAAATCAGCCCCAGCATTTT.

There are many counts of this clone. The chain combines TRBV7-8 with TRBJ1-1; possibly TRBD1 for D (6 bases). The ends were cut back, 3 bases at V and 0 bases at J, with 14 bases in the middle. The CDR3 runs to 16 residues. From germline, CDR1 is SGHVS and CDR2 FQNEAQ. The CDR3 protein is CASSFPFDRMNTEAFF. CDR3 nucleotides: TGTGCCAGCAGCTTCCCCTTTGACAGGATGAACACTGAAGCTTTCTTT.

The rearrangement uses TRBV7-3 and TRBJ1-3; 9 bases agree with TRBD1. Germline loops: CDR1 SGHTA, CDR2 FQGTGA. V gave up 5 bases and J gave up 4 bases; unmatched junction bases: 9. The CDR3 extends over 16 amino acids. The chain's CDR3 is CASSREGQGPGNTIYF. In nucleotides, the CDR3 is TGTGCCAGCAGCCGCGAGGGACAGGGTCCAGGAAACACCATATATTTT.

J is TRBJ2-7 and V is TRBV5-1; 11 bases are a match to TRBD2. V lost 4 bases to trimming and J lost 2 bases; unmatched junction nucleotides: 5. The CDR3 is 15 amino acids. The germline V gene encodes CDR1 SGHRS and CDR2 YFSETQ. The CDR3 DNA reads TGCGCCAGCAGCGGTACTAGCGGGGGAACCTACGAGCAGTACTTC. It yields the protein CASSGTSGGTYEQYF.

This chain joins TRBV9 and TRBJ2-7; D is unresolved. CDR1 is SGDLS and CDR2 is YYNGEE in the germline V gene. The CDR3 length is 13 residues. V was clipped by 0 bases and J by 6 bases, with 10 bases between them. The DNA of the CDR3 is TGTGCCAGCAGCGTAGTTGCGGAAGGCGAGCAGTACTTC. It yields the protein CASSVVAEGEQYF.

The chain combines TRBV7-2 with TRBJ2-5; D might be TRBD2 (6 bases). V lost 5 bases and J 2 bases, leaving 12 bases between the germline ends. Germline lookup yields CDR1 SGHTA and CDR2 FQGNSA. CDR3 length: 14 residues. The CDR3 region has the DNA TGTGCCAGCAGCCTCGGGAGCGTACAAGAGACCCAGTACTTC. It translates to CASSLGSVQETQYF.

The chain combines TRBV18 with TRBJ2-5; maybe TRBD1 (6 bases). Germline CDR1 is KGHSH and CDR2 is LQKENI. V was pared by 3 bases and J by 3 bases, with 8 bases between. This CDR3 region has 13 residues. In DNA form, the CDR3 reads TGTGCCAGCTCACCGGGGGCCAAAGAGACCCAGTACTTC. Its translation: CASSPGAKETQYF.

The rearrangement links TRBV7-6 to TRBJ2-1; 10 positions agree with TRBD1. Germline-derived CDR1 and CDR2 are SGHVS and FNYEAQ. Unmatched junction bases numbered 6, after V lost 4 bases and J lost 0 bases. The CDR3 is 17 amino acids. DNA of the CDR3: TGTGCCAGCAGCTCCCGGACAGGGGGGGGCTCCTACAATGAGCAGTTCTTC. It is translated as CASSSRTGGGSYNEQFF.

This chain joins TRBV30 and TRBJ2-6; D possibly corresponds to TRBD1 (6 bases). The CDR3 runs 15 residues. CDR1 and CDR2 from the germline V gene are GTSNPN and SVGIG (reference sequence). V was shortened by 5 bases and J by 0 bases, with 11 bases between the two germline ends. The CDR3 coding sequence is TGTGCCTGGGGGGGCGGGTACTCTGGGGCCAACGTCCTGACTTTC. Protein: CAWGGGYSGANVLTF. The full variable domain, rest sourced from reference TRBV30 and TRBJ2-6, is SQTIHQWPATLVQPVGSPLSLECTVEGTSNPNLYWYRQAAGRGLQLLFYSVGIGQISSEVPQNLSASRPQDRQFILSSKKLLLSDSGFYLCAWGGGYSGANVLTFGAGSRLTVL.

The V call is TRBV2, the J call TRBJ2-1, with D perhaps TRBD1 (6 bases). The CDR3 is 15 amino acids. V was pared by 7 bases and J by 6 bases, with 19 bases between. Per germline, CDR1 SNHLY and CDR2 FYNNEI. In DNA form, the CDR3 reads TGTGCCAGCAATCAACAGGGTAGATCGAGCAATGAGCAGTTCTTC. Encoded protein: CASNQQGRSSNEQFF.

The chain recombines TRBV6-4 with TRBJ2-1; 14 nucleotides line up with TRBD2. The CDR3 is 16 amino acids. V trimming: 4 bases; J trimming: 1 base; junction bases outside the gene matches: 0. The V gene's germline CDR1 is MRHNA and CDR2 SNTAGT. CDR3 sequence (DNA): TGTGCCAGCAGTGGGACTAGCGGGAGGTCCTACAATGAGCAGTTCTTC. Protein product: CASSGTSGRSYNEQFF.

The chain employs TRBV4-3 and TRBJ1-5, with D perhaps matching TRBD1 (5 bases). Germline lookup yields CDR1 LGHNA and CDR2 YSLEER. Trimming pared 8 bases from V and 4 bases from J, leaving 24 bases between. The length of the CDR3 is 17 residues. The CDR3 DNA sequence: TGCGCCAGCGCCCCAAGTCGGGGGAAATTGGGTAATCAGCCCCAGCATTTT. Amino acids: CASAPSRGKLGNQPQHF.

V usage is TRBV28 and J usage is TRBJ2-3; tentative D call: TRBD1 (6 bases). Germline V CDR1 and CDR2: MDHEN, SYDVKM. Between the trimmed V and J ends, which lost 10 bases and 4 bases, there was a span of 15 bases. The CDR3 totals 13 residues. CDR3: CATQGSGSDTQYF. CDR3 DNA: TGTGCCACCCAGGGGTCGGGTTCAGATACGCAGTATTTT.

The rearrangement uses TRBV12-3 or TRBV12-4 and TRBJ2-3, with no clear D. The CDR3 length is 11 residues. The V end was cut by 10 bases, the J end by 4 bases, with 9 bases between. CDR3 nucleotide sequence: TGTGCCACCGGGTTGTCAGATACGCAGTATTTT. This gives the protein CATGLSDTQYF.

The chain is built from TRBV19 and TRBJ1-5; no firm D call. CDR3 length: 16 amino acids. The V end lost 2 bases, the J end lost 2 bases, and 13 bases lay between the germline ends. Germline CDR1 and CDR2: LNHDA and SQIVND (reference sequence). The chain's CDR3 is CASSILGGYGNQPQHF. Here the CDR3 DNA reads TGTGCCAGTAGTATACTTGGCGGGTACGGCAATCAGCCCCAGCATTTT.

The chain has TRBV19 and TRBJ1-1, with D possibly matching TRBD1 (5 bases). Trimming removed 1 base at V and 6 bases at J, with 18 bases between. The CDR3 totals 16 residues. CDR1 is LNHDA and CDR2 is SQIVND in the germline V gene (reference sequence). In DNA, the CDR3 is TGTGCCAGTAGTATAGCGGGCGGGACCCGGATCGCTGAAGCTTTCTTT. This sequence encodes CASSIAGGTRIAEAFF.

The J gene is TRBJ2-3, the V gene TRBV18; 12 bases are shared with TRBD2. Per germline, CDR1 KGHSH and CDR2 LQKENI. The CDR3 is 16 residues long. V lost 3 bases, J lost 4 bases, and 5 bases stayed unmatched. CDR3 in DNA: TGTGCCAGCTCACCTCCGGGACTAGCGGGCCCAGATACGCAGTATTTT. This gives the protein CASSPPGLAGPDTQYF.

This sequence joins TRBV4-3 and TRBJ1-4; 9 bases match TRBD1. V shed 3 bases and J 7 bases; nucleotides not matched to a gene: 9. From germline, CDR1 is LGHNA and CDR2 YSLEER. This CDR3 is 16 amino acids long. In nucleotides, the CDR3 is TGCGCCAGCAGCCAGGGCGGACAGGGGAAATTTGAAAAACTGTTTTTT. As protein: CASSQGGQGKFEKLFF.

This chain uses TRBV30 with TRBJ2-5; possibly TRBD1 for D (6 bases). Trimming removed 5 bases from V and 2 bases from J, with 15 bases in between. CDR3 size: 14 residues. Germline loops: CDR1 GTSNPN, CDR2 SVGIG (reference sequence). The CDR3 DNA sequence: TGTGCCTGGGATGGACAGACCATGCAAGAGACCCAGTACTTC. It yields the protein CAWDGQTMQETQYF.

The chain has TRBV6-5 and TRBJ2-3; 7 bases match TRBD1. V trimming: 5 bases; J trimming: 1 base; junction bases outside the gene matches: 6. The germline V gene has CDR1 MNHEY and CDR2 SVGAGI. The CDR3 covers 15 residues. The CDR3 spells CASSQQGFRTDTQYF. CDR3 nucleotides: TGTGCCAGCAGTCAACAGGGGTTTCGCACAGATACGCAGTATTTT.

This chain joins TRBV5-1 and TRBJ2-5; TRBD2 is a possible D gene (5 bases). Germline CDR1 and CDR2: SGHRS and YFSETQ. Trimming removed 0 bases from V and 7 bases from J, with 13 bases in between. This CDR3 contains 14 residues. CDR3 sequence reads: CASSLARGLGTQYF. In DNA, the CDR3 is TGCGCCAGCAGCTTGGCTCGCGGGTTGGGGACCCAGTACTTC.

The V and J genes are TRBV15 and TRBJ2-5; D is perhaps TRBD2 (6 bases). The length of the CDR3 is 17 residues. V shed 1 base and J shed 3 bases, with 18 bases lying between them. Per germline, CDR1 LNHNV and CDR2 YYDKDF (reference sequence). The CDR3 nucleotides read TGTGCCACCAGCAGAGTGGGCGGGGCAGGGATTAAAGAGACCCAGTACTTC. This sequence encodes CATSRVGGAGIKETQYF.